Only a few counts were recorded for the clone carrying this T cell receptor beta chain. Its cognate antigen is unknown. TCRdb processed the RT-PCR reads anew with MiXCR; each CDR3 protein has one entry. The data show roughly 620,000 distinct CDR3 sequences, about 11% seen once. These data are taken from a study of response to subunit inactivated influenza vaccine. General study points: The authors proposed limited new T cell recruitment per seasonal influenza vaccination.

There are 14 residues in the CDR3. The V segment lost 4 bases and the J segment 1 base; nucleotides outside the gene matches: 5. Germline CDR1 is SGDLS and CDR2 is YYNGEE. These data are also associated with another study on T cells expressing NK-cell markers. From that paper: The authors made TCR beta cDNA libraries by 5'RACE template switching. This switching added a universal primer site and UMIs. Several donors likewise had their CD3+CD56-NKG2C+ fraction led by these clonotypes.

This specimen consisted of PBMCs from blood, obtained on the day of vaccination. V is TRBV9 and J is TRBJ2-7; 7 bases map to TRBD2. The receptor comes from a man aged 50 or older who received an inactivated influenza vaccine. The CDR3 loop is CASSPGLNSYEQYF. The CDR3 region has the DNA TGTGCCAGCAGCCCGGGACTAAATTCCTACGAGCAGTACTTC.